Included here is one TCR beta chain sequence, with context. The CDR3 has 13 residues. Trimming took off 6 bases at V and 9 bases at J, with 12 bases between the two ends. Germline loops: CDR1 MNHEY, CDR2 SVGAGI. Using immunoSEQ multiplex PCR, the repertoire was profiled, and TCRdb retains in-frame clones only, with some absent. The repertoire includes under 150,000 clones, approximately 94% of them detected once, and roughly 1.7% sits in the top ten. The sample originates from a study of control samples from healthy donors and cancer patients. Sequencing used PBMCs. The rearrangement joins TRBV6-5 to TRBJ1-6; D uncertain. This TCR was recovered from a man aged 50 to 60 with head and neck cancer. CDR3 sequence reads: CASSRVLSSPLHF. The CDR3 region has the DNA TGTGCCAGCAGCAGAGTTCTTAGTTCACCCCTCCACTTT.